This T cell receptor (beta chain) was captured by sequencing in a study of primary melanoma T cells and metastatic recurrence. Study-level information: Samples were primary melanomas of stage T2 to T4. General study results and limits: Primary melanomas may harbor an effective T-cell antitumor response, authors suggested. Combined with tumor thickness, T-cell fraction reportedly beat other histopathological additions.

Remarks on this clone: The antigen remains undetermined.

CDR3 length: 13 amino acids. The germline V gene encodes CDR1 GTSNPN and CDR2 SVGIG (reference sequence). Trimming took 1 base from V and 5 from J, leaving 11 bases between them. The patients had surgically resected primary melanoma at risk of metastatic recurrence. Method: immunoSEQ multiplex PCR; TCRdb's copy keeps in-frame clones and lacks some. The table shows roughly 440 clones, with 70% to 80% occurring only once. The genes are TRBV30 and TRBJ2-5, with TRBD2 as a possible D gene (5 bases). The sequenced material came from melanoma tumor tissue. This sequence originates from a human donor with melanoma. CDR3 loop: CAWSAEGWETQYF. CDR3 in DNA: TGTGCCTGGAGTGCAGAGGGTTGGGAGACCCAGTACTTC.